The T cell receptor beta chain described here comes from a study of response to subunit inactivated influenza vaccine. Study-wide results and caveats: With each seasonal influenza vaccination, the authors suggested, few new T cells are recruited.

TCRdb reanalysed the RT-PCR reads using MiXCR and keeps one entry per CDR3 protein. The sample lists hundreds of thousands of distinct CDR3 sequences; around 13% were seen once. Regarding this clonotype: The antigen remains unidentified.

V shed 4 bases, J shed 2 bases, and the junction held 7 bases outside the gene matches. This CDR3 has 15 residues. Germline values: CDR1 LGHDT, CDR2 YNNKEL (reference sequence). The chain recombines TRBV3-1 with TRBJ2-5; TRBD2 agrees at 7 bases. Material: PBMCs from blood, obtained roughly 15 days before vaccination. This sequence was found in a man between 50 and 59 years old who received an inactivated influenza vaccine. The CDR3 region is CASSPSRGEQETQYF. The CDR3 DNA is TGTGCCAGCAGCCCTTCCCGGGGGGAACAAGAGACCCAGTACTTC.